This T cell receptor (beta chain) was recovered during a study of glioma-infiltrating T cells. Study-wide findings and caveats: Gliomas, especially low-grade, showed above-expected tissue-blood divergence; non-neoplastic patients showed below.

This clonotype appeared many times. Antigen unknown. Using RNA template, CDR3s of TCR alpha and beta were amplified with iRepertoire arm-PCR. Each CDR3 protein is one row after TCRdb ran MiXCR on the multiplex PCR reads. The table records approximately 190,000 distinct CDR3 sequences, more than 25% of them present only once. The V gene's germline CDR1 is DFQATT and CDR2 SNEGSKA (reference sequence). Trimming stripped 0 bases from V and 3 bases from J, with 14 bases between. The CDR3 sequence is 16 residues long. The TCR sequence derives from a human donor with low-grade glioma or glioblastoma, undergoing nonglioma brain surgery, or in good health (not recorded which). The chain is built from TRBV20-1 and TRBJ1-4; weak D call: TRBD1 (5 bases). Sequencing was carried out using glioma tissue, nonneoplastic brain tissue, or PBMCs (not recorded which). CDR3 amino acids: CSARDRGDGSNEKLFF. CDR3 nucleotide sequence: TGCAGTGCTAGAGACCGCGGGGACGGATCTAATGAAAAACTGTTTTTT.